This is a list of T cell receptor beta chains from one sample in a study of cytomegalovirus exposure and HLA in healthy donors. Clones were sequenced by immunoSEQ multiplex PCR, and TCRdb holds only the in-frame ones, with some missing. The data hold more than 45,000 clones, with 72% observed a single time. Material: PBMCs. All receptors come from a man between 25 and 39 years old in good health and CMV-seronegative. Both conserved end residues are trimmed from each CDR3.

cdr3_aa j_call cdr3_length v_call
ASSPRVVSNQPQH TRBJ1-5 13 TRBV19
ASSWGRDQPQH TRBJ1-5 11 TRBV19
ASSLTGAYNEQF TRBJ2-1 12 TRBV6-1
ASSRQTRQGSYGYT TRBJ1-2 14 TRBV7-4
ASSLGVPYEQY TRBJ2-7 11 TRBV5-1
ASSEVSLAREQF TRBJ2-1 12 TRBV6-1
ASSQGWGEPQETQY TRBJ2-5 14 TRBV4-2
ASSPIAGGLNEQY . 13 TRBV5-1
AWSPQGNQPQH TRBJ1-5 11 TRBV30
ASSPGLAGVYEQY TRBJ2-7 13 TRBV5-6
ASSGRANEKLF TRBJ1-4 11 TRBV5-1
ASSQSRGGGTDTQY TRBJ2-3 14 TRBV4-1
ASSLGTGGTEAF TRBJ1-1 12 TRBV5-1
ASSDSPSGSTDTQY TRBJ2-3 14 TRBV6-4
SVTGTEGESNEKLF TRBJ1-4 14 TRBV29-1
ASSLAAGSFYNEQF TRBJ2-1 14 TRBV6-5
AYTGLAGGGEQY TRBJ2-7 12 TRBV30
ASRNGQGINEKLF TRBJ1-4 13 TRBV6-1
ASSNKPSPAGGNNEQF TRBJ2-1 16 TRBV19
ASSPPHGGYDEQY TRBJ2-7 13 TRBV7-6
ASSPNDRASFEQY TRBJ2-7 13 TRBV5-4
ASSKPGTGVVEQF TRBJ2-1 13 TRBV5-8
ASSLGWRELDTQY TRBJ2-3 13 TRBV5-1
ASSVQGITYADTQY TRBJ2-3 14 TRBV14
ASSYSYSGAPTEAF TRBJ1-1 14 TRBV6-5
SVDLAQGARGTQY TRBJ2-3 13 TRBV29-1
ASSLSGGAYNEQF TRBJ2-1 13 TRBV5-4
ASSIVHKEAF TRBJ1-1 10 TRBV19
SVRSGFEQY TRBJ2-7 9 TRBV29-1
ASRRQGTYEQY TRBJ2-7 11 TRBV5-6
ASGTDRAGTEAF TRBJ1-1 12 TRBV5-1
AISDSGGASEAF TRBJ1-1 12 TRBV10-3
ASSDTSGRAFRKTQY TRBJ2-5 15 TRBV5-4
ASSLQVAGELF TRBJ2-2 11 TRBV11-2
ASSEFRGSGYT TRBJ1-2 11 TRBV6-1
ASRLGLRDRGYEQY TRBJ2-7 14 TRBV12-2
ASSGGDRARGYT TRBJ1-2 12 TRBV5-1
ASSYPGQGEETQY TRBJ2-5 13 TRBV5-5
ASSPGTVGNTIY TRBJ1-3 12 TRBV5-4
ATLSSSGNTEAF TRBJ1-1 12 TRBV10-2
ASSPGQGLVHEQY TRBJ2-7 13 TRBV18
ASSSQGQGRY TRBJ1-1 10 TRBV6-6
ASSPTTRNTEAF TRBJ1-1 12 TRBV5-4
ASSLAGRASGKETQY TRBJ2-5 15 TRBV7-8
ASTLNTEAGVQNEQF TRBJ2-1 15 TRBV23-1
ASSQRDRSLTYEQY TRBJ2-7 14 TRBV23-1
ASSLMTSGRTSSYNEQF TRBJ2-1 17 TRBV13
ASSLGPGIINEKLF TRBJ1-4 14 TRBV7-6
ASSIGTEFEAF TRBJ1-1 11 TRBV19
ASSPQGDTQY TRBJ2-3 10 TRBV18
ASSYLGGHANEQF TRBJ2-1 13 TRBV6-5
ASSPRQGAPYEQY TRBJ2-7 13 TRBV4-1
ASPGEGAYEQY TRBJ2-7 11 TRBV6-1
AWRIIGDSHEQY TRBJ2-7 12 TRBV30
ASSETSGSYNEQF TRBJ2-1 13 TRBV6-4